This T cell receptor (beta chain) is from a study of blood T cell repertoires in COVID-19. Background on the study: Researchers got acute and convalescent COVID-19 samples from the United States, Italy and Spain.

This CDR3 spans 12 amino acids. The ends were cut back, 5 bases at V and 0 bases at J, with 5 bases in the middle. Germline loops: CDR1 SGHRS, CDR2 YFSETQ. Here immunoSEQ multiplex PCR was the method, and the copy in TCRdb shows in-frame clones only, minus some. There are around 140,000 clones in the sample; just under 80% occur only once, and 1.9% lies in the top ten. This chain joins TRBV5-1 and TRBJ1-1, with no clear D. The TCR sequence derives from a woman aged 60-70 years with acute or convalescent COVID-19. Sample: peripheral blood. CDR3 sequence (DNA): TGCGCCAGCAGTTCTGTGAACACTGAAGCTTTCTTT. This codes for CASSSVNTEAFF.